This T cell receptor beta chain was identified during a study of tumor-infiltrating lymphocytes in primary liver carcinoma. Study-wide context: Maximum tumor diameters ranged from roughly 4.2 to 11 cm, stage T1-T3 N0M0.

Overall study results and limits: For tumor-adjacent and tumor-blood pairs, overlap was less than that seen for tumor region pairs.

Unsorted bulk tissue of roughly 18-32 mg yielded co-extracted RNA and DNA. Per germline, CDR1 DFQATT and CDR2 SNEGSKA (reference sequence). The CDR3 spans 15 residues. The V and J ends lost 6 bases and 3 bases respectively, with 21 bases between them. cDNA specific to TCR beta was made from approximately 0.55 ug of total RNA, with a constant-region primer employed for priming. Three nested multiplex PCR rounds of slightly modified ARM-PCR generated TCR beta libraries. Running roughly 10 cycles apiece, the first two PCR rounds relied on TRBV1-TRBV30 forward primers together with a C-beta reverse primer. TCRdb fed the multiplex PCR reads into MiXCR, producing one record per CDR3 protein. The sample lists about 50,000 distinct CDR3 sequences; around 77% were seen once. Regarding this clonotype: Antigen unknown.

The sample consisted of liver tumor tissue from sampling region 5. The subset was: tumor region T5, tumor centre. The receptor comes from a man in his forties with primary liver carcinoma and hepatitis B virus infection. The chain joins TRBV20-1 to TRBJ2-7, with D perhaps TRBD2 (6 bases). The CDR3 loop reads CSAPDAGWPHYEQYF. The CDR3 bases are TGCAGTGCCCCTGATGCGGGATGGCCCCACTACGAGCAGTACTTC.